These 15 T cell receptor beta chains originate from one sample sequenced in a study of T cells in Graves' hyperthyroidism and ophthalmopathy. What was amplified from RNA transcripts were TCR beta CDR3 regions. The primer set for the first-round RT-PCR of the TCR CDR3 was HTBI. TCRdb used MiXCR to reprocess the multiplex PCR reads, holding one entry per CDR3 protein. The table shows about 400,000 distinct CDR3 sequences, with around 14% occurring only once. The sample was blood. These receptor sequences come from a woman between 18 and 29 years old with Graves' hyperthyroidism.

This clonotype was detected only a few times. J is TRBJ2-2 and V is TRBV14; 12 nucleotides line up with TRBD1. The CDR3 covers 16 residues. Germline V gene data show CDR1 as SGHDN and CDR2 as FVKESK. Losses at the gene ends were 4 bases for V and 4 bases for J; bases not matched to a gene: 4. In DNA, the CDR3 is TGTGCCAGCAGCCGGGACAGGGGGCGGATCACCGGGGAGCTGTTTTTT. It codes for CASSRDRGRITGELFF. The variable domain in full, with the rest retrieved from reference TRBV14 and TRBJ2-2, is EAGVTQFPSHSVIEKGQTVTLRCDPISGHDNLYWYRRVMGKEIKFLLHFVKESKQDESGMPNNRFLAERTGGTYSTLKVQPAELEDSGVYFCASSRDRGRITGELFFGEGSRLTVL.

This clonotype was recorded at least ten times. This chain links TRBV28 with TRBJ2-3, with D unresolved. The CDR3 sequence is 12 residues long. Trimming shortened V by 7 bases and J by 2 bases, and 7 bases separated the two germline ends. Germline CDR1 reads MDHEN; CDR2 reads SYDVKM. CDR3 DNA sequence: TGTGCCAGCAAAGAAAACACAGATACGCAGTATTTT. It codes for CASKENTDTQYF.

This clonotype showed up many times. The CDR3 region has the DNA TGTGCCAGCAGTAATTTCGGGGGTAACACCGGGGAGCTGTTTTTT. This translates into CASSNFGGNTGELFF. This chain connects TRBV2 to TRBJ2-2; D perhaps matches TRBD2 (6 bases). This CDR3 region has 15 residues. V lost 5 bases and J 2 bases, leaving 12 bases between the germline ends. Germline V CDR1 and CDR2: SNHLY, FYNNEI.

This clonotype has only a few counts. The V and J genes are TRBV6-1 and TRBJ2-6; D unresolved. CDR1 and CDR2 (germline): MNHNS, SASEGT. V was clipped by 7 bases and J by 3 bases, with 13 bases between them. The CDR3 runs to 15 residues. Here the CDR3 reads CASTSPWGGANVLTF. CDR3 DNA sequence: TGTGCCAGCACCTCCCCGTGGGGTGGGGCCAACGTCCTGACTTTC.

This clonotype was detected many times. The chain uses TRBV5-1 and TRBJ2-2, with 9 bases fitting TRBD1. The CDR3 contains 18 residues. Trimming at V came to 4 bases and at J to 2 bases, leaving 12 bases not matched to a gene. CDR1 SGHRS and CDR2 YFSETQ come from the germline V gene. Here the CDR3 reads CASSPEGTGQGNTGELFF. In DNA form, the CDR3 reads TGCGCCAGCAGCCCGGAGGGGACGGGACAGGGAAACACCGGGGAGCTGTTTTTT.

The chain is built from TRBV19 and TRBJ2-1, with 13 bases aligning to TRBD2. V dropped 0 bases and J dropped 3; count of bases not matched to a gene: 11. The CDR3 has 20 residues. CDR1 and CDR2 (germline): LNHDA, SQIVND (reference sequence). CDR3 loop: CASSIELSTSGGAGYNEQFF. The CDR3 bases are TGTGCCAGTAGTATAGAGCTCTCAACTAGCGGGGGGGCCGGCTACAATGAGCAGTTCTTC. The full variable domain, rest sourced from reference TRBV19 and TRBJ2-1, is DGGITQSPKYLFRKEGQNVTLSCEQNLNHDAMYWYRQDPGQGLRLIYYSQIVNDFQKGDIAEGYSVSREKKESFPLTVTSAQKNPTAFYLCASSIELSTSGGAGYNEQFFGPGTRLTVL.

This clonotype turned up a few times. The CDR3 loop is CASSPRRLAKGYEQYF. CDR3 coding DNA: TGTGCCAGCAGTCCGCGCCGACTAGCGAAAGGTTACGAGCAGTACTTC. The chain recombines TRBV28 with TRBJ2-7; 8 nucleotides line up with TRBD2. CDR1 is MDHEN and CDR2 is SYDVKM in the germline V gene. The CDR3 has 16 amino acids. Trimming took 5 bases from V and 4 from J; bases not matched to a gene: 13.

This clonotype has a count of ten or more. The V call is TRBV28, the J call TRBJ1-5; D gene uncertain. This CDR3 has 13 amino acids. Germline V lookup: CDR1 MDHEN, CDR2 SYDVKM. V was cut by 8 bases and J by 4 bases, with 12 bases left in between. CDR3 DNA sequence: TGTGCCAGCTTATCGGGGAAGAATCAGCCCCAGCATTTT. Residues: CASLSGKNQPQHF.

In this sample, this clonotype turned up a few times. The V gene is TRBV6-2 or TRBV6-3, the J gene TRBJ2-3, with D possibly TRBD2 on 5 matching bases. Germline V lookup: CDR1 MNHEY, CDR2 SVGEGT. V dropped 7 bases and J dropped 2 bases, with 16 bases sitting between them. The CDR3 runs to 15 residues. The DNA for the CDR3 is TGTGCCAGCATCAGCACACTAGAACACACAGATACGCAGTATTTT. This translates into CASISTLEHTDTQYF.

The chain has TRBV20-1 and TRBJ2-3; no clear D gene. Germline CDR1 and CDR2: DFQATT and SNEGSKA (reference sequence). The V gene lost 7 bases and the J gene lost 1 base, with 9 bases spanning the gap. This CDR3 is 12 amino acids long. The DNA for the CDR3 is TGCAGTGTGGTTCGGGGCACAGATACGCAGTATTTT. Protein: CSVVRGTDTQYF.

The sample holds a few counts of this clonotype. The V call is TRBV12-3 or TRBV12-4, the J call TRBJ2-3; TRBD2 agrees at 10 bases. V shed 5 bases and J 0 bases; nucleotides not matched to a gene: 5. The CDR3 totals 16 residues. Written as DNA, the CDR3 is TGTGCCAGCAGTCGGACTAGCGGTATTAGCACAGATACGCAGTATTTT. This encodes CASSRTSGISTDTQYF.

This clonotype has more than one count but fewer than ten. The genes are TRBV9 and TRBJ2-2; 7 bases align to TRBD2. Per the germline V gene, CDR1 is SGDLS and CDR2 is YYNGEE. J was trimmed by 5 bases and V by 4 bases; bases with no gene match: 8. The CDR3 is 15 residues long. Here the CDR3 reads CASSQWGSGTGELFF. In DNA, the CDR3 is TGTGCCAGCAGCCAATGGGGTAGCGGGACCGGGGAGCTGTTTTTT.

Only a few counts were recorded for this clonotype. V gene TRBV10-3 combines with J gene TRBJ1-3; D is ambiguous. The CDR3 spans 13 residues. Germline CDR1 is ENHRY and CDR2 is SYGVKD. Trimming pared 8 bases from V and 2 bases from J, leaving 10 bases between. The chain's CDR3 is CAIGEYPGNTIYF. In DNA, the CDR3 is TGTGCCATCGGGGAATACCCTGGAAACACCATATATTTT.

This clonotype was seen at least ten times. V is TRBV19 and J is TRBJ1-1; D is unresolved. The CDR3 extends over 13 amino acids. Germline CDR1 LNHDA, CDR2 SQIVND (reference sequence). Trimming stripped 2 bases from V and 1 base from J, with 5 bases between. The CDR3 bases are TGTGCCAGTAGTATAACTGCGAACACTGAAGCTTTCTTT. Amino acid sequence: CASSITANTEAFF. Together with reference TRBV19 and TRBJ1-1, the CDR3 gives the full variable domain: DGGITQSPKYLFRKEGQNVTLSCEQNLNHDAMYWYRQDPGQGLRLIYYSQIVNDFQKGDIAEGYSVSREKKESFPLTVTSAQKNPTAFYLCASSITANTEAFFGQGTRLTVV.

At least ten counts were recorded for this clonotype. This chain links TRBV10-3 with TRBJ2-1, with a tentative D call TRBD2 (5 bases). The CDR3 is 13 amino acids. Germline V gene sequence: CDR1 ENHRY, CDR2 SYGVKD. V was clipped by 10 bases and J by 3 bases, with 13 bases between them. The CDR3 sequence is CATEGGDYNEQFF. The CDR3 DNA reads TGTGCCACCGAGGGCGGTGACTACAATGAGCAGTTCTTC.